This T cell receptor (beta chain) was observed in a study of vaccination and CD4 T cells after COVID-19. Study-level points and caveats: Researchers looked at relatively few convalescent patients and had no early post-infection timepoints.

V was shortened by 1 base and J by 7 bases, with 14 bases between the two germline ends. The germline gives CDR1 SGHTA, CDR2 FQGNSA. There are 15 residues in the CDR3. The Oncomine TCR Beta short-read assay sequenced DNA from cultured CD4+ T cells. TCRdb passed the PCR reads through MiXCR, listing each CDR3 protein once. The sample yields about 19,000 distinct CDR3 sequences, 45% to 60% seen once. Comments on this clonotype: Antigen specificity is unknown.

The treatment here: 10-day PBMC culture with coronavirus spike peptide pools or control peptides (ViraFEST assay). This specimen was CD4+ T cells from blood, cultured in vitro, taken after SARS-CoV-2 vaccination. This chain joins TRBV7-2 and TRBJ2-1; D is possibly TRBD1 (6 bases). The clonotype originates from a human donor who had recovered from COVID-19. The CDR3 here is CASSLGGGNLNEQFF. CDR3 in DNA: TGTGCCAGCAGCTTAGGAGGGGGAAACCTAAATGAGCAGTTCTTC.